These T cell receptor beta chains were read from a single sample in a study of cytomegalovirus exposure and HLA in healthy donors. Sequenced by immunoSEQ multiplex PCR; TCRdb stores in-frame clones only, minus some. The sample table sets out some 130,000 clones. Material: PBMCs. These receptors were obtained from a man aged 18 to 29 in good health and CMV-seronegative. CDR3s include the opening cysteine and the closing phenylalanine or tryptophan. D genes are given only for firm matches.

V gene	D gene	J gene	CDR3 protein
TRBV7-6	.	TRBJ2-1	CASSSSGFYNEQFF
TRBV19	.	TRBJ1-1	CASSPGAYISEAFF
TRBV28	TRBD1	TRBJ2-3	CASSAPGQGTDTQYF
TRBV2	.	.	CASSLDGAYEQYF
TRBV28	.	TRBJ1-2	CASSLGGLTGRNYGYTF
TRBV4-3	TRBD2	TRBJ2-7	CASSQERTSGDYEQYF
TRBV11-3	.	TRBJ2-7	CASSHPEASDPYEQYF
TRBV28	TRBD1	TRBJ1-2	CASRLTGGSGYGYTF
TRBV25-1	TRBD2	TRBJ2-3	CASSDSLARGGDTQYF
TRBV5-1	.	TRBJ1-2	CASSLPGDGYTF
TRBV7-6	.	TRBJ1-2	CASSPTEYYGYTF
TRBV19	.	TRBJ1-4	CASRADRHSRTNEKLFF
TRBV7-9	.	TRBJ1-2	CASSLSFGGHYGYTF
TRBV7-9	.	TRBJ2-3	CASSLGGRGDTDTQYF
TRBV5-8	.	TRBJ2-1	CASRDRLGTSLGEQFF
TRBV6-5	.	TRBJ1-3	CASSRGSPNGNTIYF
TRBV4-2	.	TRBJ1-1	CASSQGKGAAEAFF
TRBV7-9	.	TRBJ2-2	CASSELWGRSGELFF
TRBV27	TRBD2	TRBJ2-1	CASSNRGGSSYNEQFF
TRBV2	TRBD1	TRBJ2-3	CASSAPTGGRRDTQYF
TRBV7-9	.	TRBJ1-1	CASSLLDRNTEAFF
TRBV2	.	TRBJ1-1	CASISRAEAFF
TRBV7-3	.	TRBJ1-5	CASSLDGGAGQPQHF
TRBV7-3	TRBD1	TRBJ2-7	CASSLQGAPSYEQYF
TRBV6-1	.	TRBJ2-7	CASRPSGGAKFEQYF
TRBV11-1	TRBD2	TRBJ2-3	CASRRGLAGVGSTDTQYF
TRBV5-1	TRBD1	TRBJ1-1	CASRGGTGGQTEAFF
TRBV4-3	.	TRBJ2-2	CASSQLANTGELFF
TRBV19	TRBD1	TRBJ2-1	CASSMRRTGVEQFF
TRBV7-2	TRBD2	TRBJ2-1	CASSRDSGGAYNEQFF
TRBV6-5	TRBD1	TRBJ2-7	CASSYYGQGAYEQYF
TRBV28	TRBD1	TRBJ1-2	CASSFGTGGSGGYTF
TRBV7-9	.	TRBJ1-2	CAMQGSGDYGYTF
TRBV5-1	.	TRBJ2-7	CASSFFPGGYYEQYF
TRBV7-5	.	TRBJ2-3	CVRSFCAPAGDTQYF
TRBV6-4	.	TRBJ2-3	CASSAAGSTDTQYF
TRBV2	TRBD1	TRBJ2-3	CASDRQSGGADTQYF